The present TCR beta chain was sequenced within a study of blood T cell repertoires in COVID-19. Study context: The cDNA or gDNA used as material had been derived from T cells, B-cell-depleted T cells, or PBMCs.

Authors' analysis steps: From reference gene primer amplification, estimates of nucleated cell counts were derived. Profiled with immunoSEQ multiplex PCR; TCRdb holds only in-frame clones, not every one. That table is the source of V, J and clone size, and D and trimming were worked out from the DNA. Of approximately 250,000 clones listed, about 91% were seen once; the top ten hold approximately 2.3%. The V segment lost 11 bases and the J segment 4 bases; nucleotides outside the gene matches: 9. Germline lookup yields CDR1 MNHEY and CDR2 SVGAGI. The CDR3 contains 14 residues. Recruits, aged 18 to 89 years, lived in approximately 26 US areas. Each participant's cohort was designated according to participant-reported clinical history.

The source material was PBMCs or T cells enriched from blood (not recorded which). The clonotype was recovered from a woman between 40 and 55 years old with acute COVID-19. The chain couples TRBV6-5 to TRBJ1-1, with 11 bases aligning to TRBD1. The CDR3 coding sequence is TGTGCCCAATTGGACAGGGGGCGTACCACTGAAGCTTTCTTT. Encoded protein: CAQLDRGRTTEAFF.